The next 13 T cell receptor beta chains were all read from a single sample in a study of blood T cell repertoires in COVID-19 (dated by TCRdb to 2018 to 2020). To prepare the library, the immunoSEQ multiplex PCR assay was applied. As stored in TCRdb, this immuneACCESS dataset retains in-frame rearrangements with V and J assigned. A fraction of the clones does not appear; measured against another copy, unresolved V genes explain less than half of the discrepancy, and the remainder lacks a known reason. The sample data list fewer than 500,000 clones, and roughly 90% of these were observed just once. The ten largest make up more than 0.85% of the sample. The specimen was PBMCs or T cells enriched from blood (not recorded which). Receptor source: a young woman with acute COVID-19.

The V and J genes are TRBV5-1 and TRBJ1-1, with 7 bases identical to TRBD1. V was clipped by 5 bases and J by 2 bases; unmatched bases: 3. The CDR3 totals 13 residues. The germline V gene has CDR1 SGHRS and CDR2 YFSETQ. CDR3: CASRRDSNTEAFF. As DNA, the CDR3 is TGCGCCAGCAGGCGGGACAGTAACACTGAAGCTTTCTTT.

The sample holds one count of this clone. The chain carries TRBV10-3 and TRBJ1-5; D may be TRBD1 (5 bases). V was clipped by 3 bases and J by 6 bases, with 12 bases between them. Per germline, CDR1 ENHRY and CDR2 SYGVKD. CDR3 size: 14 residues. Here the CDR3 reads CAISEGAAGQPQHF. The CDR3 coding sequence is TGTGCCATCAGTGAAGGGGCAGCCGGTCAGCCCCAGCATTTT.

The chain uses TRBV4-1 and TRBJ2-3, with 15 bases identical to TRBD2. CDR1 is MGHRA, CDR2 YSYEKL, per germline. The V and J ends lost 2 bases and 4 bases, in that order; junction bases with no gene match: 1. There are 16 residues in the CDR3. The CDR3 reads CASSQWTSGGADTQYF. The CDR3 region has the DNA TGCGCCAGCAGCCAATGGACTAGCGGGGGGGCAGATACGCAGTATTTT.

The V and J genes are TRBV27 and TRBJ1-1, with TRBD1 matching 7 bases. From germline, CDR1 is MNHEY and CDR2 SMNVEV (reference sequence). The V gene end was trimmed by 5 bases and the J gene end by 2 bases; junction bases not matched to a gene: 2. This CDR3 comprises 13 residues. The CDR3 nucleotides are TGTGCCAGCAGTATAGGGGGCAACACTGAAGCTTTCTTT. This gives the protein CASSIGGNTEAFF.

V gene TRBV6-2 or TRBV6-3 combines with J gene TRBJ1-5; D unclear. Deletions cut 2 bases from V and 5 bases from J, with 10 bases between. There are 14 residues in the CDR3. From germline, CDR1 is MNHEY and CDR2 SVGEGT. The CDR3 DNA reads as TGTGCCAGCAGTTACCTTGGGAGGTATCAGCCCCAGCATTTT. Amino acids: CASSYLGRYQPQHF.

V and J are TRBV18 and TRBJ1-2; 7 positions agree with TRBD1. This CDR3 region has 18 residues. V shed 5 bases and J 2 bases; nucleotides not matched to a gene: 17. The germline CDR1 and CDR2 sequences are KGHSH and LQKENI. The CDR3, as DNA: TGTGCCAGCTCAGTGGGACAGATCCTCAAAGCCTCCAACTATGGCTACACCTTC. This translates into CASSVGQILKASNYGYTF.

This clone was seen a single time. The chain has TRBV7-3 and TRBJ1-1; maybe TRBD1 (5 bases). Germline loops: CDR1 SGHTA, CDR2 FQGTGA. This CDR3 has 14 residues. V lost 0 bases and J lost 1, with 6 bases in between. CDR3 sequence reads: CASSLTGENTEAFF. The CDR3 DNA reads as TGTGCCAGCAGCTTAACAGGGGAGAACACTGAAGCTTTCTTT.

This rearrangement joins TRBV5-1 to TRBJ1-1; D perhaps matches TRBD1 (6 bases). Germline values: CDR1 SGHRS, CDR2 YFSETQ. CDR3 size: 16 residues. V was shortened by 0 bases and J by 0 bases, with 12 bases between the two germline ends. The CDR3 DNA sequence: TGCGCCAGCAGCTTGGCCCCTTGGACAGTGAACACTGAAGCTTTCTTT. It specifies CASSLAPWTVNTEAFF.

This clone was counted once. This chain connects TRBV15 to TRBJ2-3; 12 bases match TRBD2. The CDR3 runs 15 residues. Germline trimming cut 5 bases from V and 4 bases from J; bases unmatched to any gene: 4. CDR1 is LNHNV and CDR2 is YYDKDF in the germline V gene (reference sequence). In DNA form, the CDR3 reads TGTGCCACCAGCCAGACTAGCGGGGGCTCAGATACGCAGTATTTT. It yields the protein CATSQTSGGSDTQYF.

This rearrangement joins TRBV2 to TRBJ1-4, with unresolved D. Germline V gene sequence: CDR1 SNHLY, CDR2 FYNNEI. Trimming pared 4 bases from V and 0 bases from J, leaving 9 bases between. The CDR3 totals 15 residues. CDR3 in DNA: TGTGCCAGCAGTGGATCTCAGACAACTAATGAAAAACTGTTTTTT. Translating gives CASSGSQTTNEKLFF.

A remark on this clone: At one boundary the junction diverges from the germline segment, which might be a read error. The chain is built from TRBV7-9 and TRBJ1-1, with no clear D. In germline, CDR1 is SEHNR, CDR2 FQNEAQ (reference sequence). CDR3 length equals 13 residues. The CDR3 region has the DNA TGTGCCAGCAGTTTAGACCAGGTTAATGAAGCTTTCTTT. This translates into CASSLDQVNEAFF.

CDR3 loop: CASSLSGGQNTGELFF. Written as DNA, the CDR3 is TGTGCCAGCAGTTTGAGCGGGGGCCAGAACACCGGGGAGCTGTTTTTT. The chain recombines TRBV2 with TRBJ2-2, with 8 bases matching TRBD2. This CDR3 region has 16 residues. The J segment lost 1 base and the V segment lost 5 bases, leaving 6 bases of the junction unmatched. Per germline, CDR1 SNHLY and CDR2 FYNNEI.

This clone was detected once. The chain joins TRBV5-1 to TRBJ2-7, with 10 bases that match TRBD1. CDR3 size: 13 residues. Germline V gives CDR1 SGHRS, CDR2 YFSETQ. V lost 3 bases and J lost 6; bases outside the gene matches: 3. The CDR3 sequence is CASSSGTGVEQYF. The CDR3 DNA reads TGCGCCAGCAGCTCCGGGACAGGGGTCGAGCAGTACTTC.